One sample yielded the 11 T cell receptor beta chains listed below, sequenced in a study of OX40 agonist ivuxolimab in advanced cancers. Sequenced by immunoSEQ multiplex PCR; TCRdb stores in-frame clones only, minus some. This table holds roughly 34,000 clones, 84% found once. The input for sequencing was CD4+ or CD8+ T cells sorted from blood, taken in a trial of the OX40 agonist ivuxolimab. The receptor source for this set is an adult with an advanced solid tumor such as melanoma, head and neck, liver or kidney cancer.

The sample holds a few counts of this clone. The chain is built from TRBV30 and TRBJ1-1; no reliable D call. V was pared by 4 bases and J by 8 bases, with 8 bases between. The CDR3 loop spans 10 amino acids. CDR1 and CDR2 from the germline V gene are GTSNPN and SVGIG (reference sequence). CDR3 region: CAWKSLEAFF. CDR3 coding DNA: TGTGCCTGGAAGTCCTTGGAAGCTTTCTTT.

The chain employs TRBV4-2 and TRBJ2-2, with no clear D. V shed 0 bases and J shed 4 bases, with 9 bases lying between them. This CDR3 has 15 residues. CDR1 is LGHNA and CDR2 is YNFKEQ in the germline V gene. The CDR3: CASSQDPRGTGELFF. DNA of the CDR3: TGTGCCAGCAGCCAAGATCCTCGAGGCACCGGGGAGCTGTTTTTT.

The chain couples TRBV6-5 to TRBJ2-6; TRBD1 is a possible D gene (6 bases). Trimming took 5 bases from V and 2 from J, leaving 10 bases between them. This CDR3 has 15 residues. Germline V gene data show CDR1 as MNHEY and CDR2 as SVGAGI. This CDR3 reads CASSRRTAGANVLTF. For the CDR3, the DNA is TGTGCCAGCAGTAGACGGACAGCTGGGGCCAACGTCCTGACTTTC.

This chain uses TRBV7-9 with TRBJ2-7; 9 nucleotides match TRBD1. J gave up 2 bases and V 4 bases, and 6 bases lay outside the gene matches. The germline V gene encodes CDR1 SEHNR and CDR2 FQNEAQ (reference sequence). The CDR3 totals 15 residues. Here the CDR3 reads CASSSPGQGPYEQYF. The CDR3 DNA sequence: TGTGCCAGCAGCTCACCGGGACAGGGCCCCTACGAGCAGTACTTC.

This clone occurred a few times. The genes are TRBV4-3 and TRBJ2-3; tentatively, D is TRBD2 (6 bases). The length of the CDR3 is 19 residues. V lost 0 bases and J lost 0, with 19 bases in between. Looked up from germline, CDR1 is LGHNA and CDR2 is YSLEER. The CDR3, as DNA: TGCGCCAGCAGCCAAGATACGACAGCTCGGGAGTGGAGCACAGATACGCAGTATTTT. Residues: CASSQDTTAREWSTDTQYF.

V gene TRBV4-1 combines with J gene TRBJ1-1, with D tentatively TRBD1 (6 bases). The CDR3 totals 13 residues. Trimming took 4 bases from V and 5 from J, leaving 11 bases between them. Germline V lookup: CDR1 MGHRA, CDR2 YSYEKL. CDR3 amino acids: CASSLLGGTEAFF. The CDR3 DNA reads as TGCGCCAGCAGCCTTCTAGGGGGAACTGAAGCTTTCTTT.

The chain uses TRBV7-9 and TRBJ1-5; no definite D call. The germline CDR1 and CDR2 sequences are SEHNR and FQNEAQ (reference sequence). V lost 2 bases and J lost 3, with 5 bases in between. The CDR3 spans 13 residues. CDR3 protein: CASSLYPNQPQHF. The DNA for the CDR3 is TGTGCCAGCAGCTTATACCCCAATCAGCCCCAGCATTTT.

The chain joins TRBV6-5 to TRBJ1-1, with no clear D. V shed 0 bases and J shed 0 bases, with 8 bases lying between them. Germline V CDR1 and CDR2: MNHEY, SVGAGI. The CDR3 is 15 amino acids. CDR3 nucleotide sequence: TGTGCCAGCAGTTACTCGAACAGAATGAACACTGAAGCTTTCTTT. The encoded protein is CASSYSNRMNTEAFF.

This clone was observed a single time. The chain links TRBV6-6 to TRBJ2-2; 10 nucleotides align to TRBD1. CDR3 length equals 15 residues. V trimming: 10 bases; J trimming: 1 base; junction bases outside the gene matches: 6. Per germline, CDR1 MNHNY and CDR2 SVGAGI (reference sequence). Here the CDR3 reads CATLGTGVNTGELFF. CDR3 sequence (DNA): TGTGCCACCCTCGGGACAGGGGTGAACACCGGGGAGCTGTTTTTT.

The rearrangement links TRBV9 to TRBJ2-2; 11 bases fit TRBD2. The CDR3 has 17 residues. The ends lost 3 bases at V and 3 bases at J; junction bases unmatched: 7. Germline V gene sequence: CDR1 SGDLS, CDR2 YYNGEE. CDR3 DNA sequence: TGTGCCAGCAGCGACTCTCGGACTAGCGGGTACACCGGGGAGCTGTTTTTT. Protein product: CASSDSRTSGYTGELFF.

The genes are TRBV28 and TRBJ2-3, with D possibly matching TRBD2 (7 bases). The length of the CDR3 is 16 residues. The germline V and J ends were trimmed by 4 bases and 4 bases, with 18 bases remaining between them. Germline V gene data show CDR1 as MDHEN and CDR2 as SYDVKM. The CDR3 nucleotides read TGTGCCAGCAGTTCCCCTCGTTGGGAGGGGGCAGATACGCAGTATTTT. As protein: CASSSPRWEGADTQYF.